Detailed here is one T cell receptor beta chain. Using immunoSEQ multiplex PCR, the repertoire was profiled, and TCRdb retains in-frame clones only, with some absent. The sample shows more than 35,000 clones, around 80% of them seen only once. This entry belongs to a study of blood T cell repertoires in COVID-19. This sequence originates from a man older than 75 with active or convalescent COVID-19. The sample taken for sequencing was peripheral blood.

CDR3 amino acids: CASSFGQGGSYNEQFF. CDR3 bases: TGTGCCAGCAGCTTCGGACAGGGGGGTTCCTACAATGAGCAGTTCTTC. The rearrangement joins TRBV7-2 to TRBJ2-1; 10 bases match TRBD1. This CDR3 region has 16 residues. V was clipped by 3 bases and J by 1 base; unmatched bases: 3. Germline values: CDR1 SGHTA, CDR2 FQGNSA.